This T cell receptor beta chain comes out of a study of blood T cell repertoires in COVID-19. Only a few counts were recorded for this clone. Sequencing used immunoSEQ multiplex PCR; TCRdb keeps in-frame clones, though not all of them. This table has just under 150,000 clones, approximately 81% appearing once. From germline, CDR1 is SGHTA and CDR2 FQGTGA. The CDR3 extends over 15 amino acids. With 0 bases clipped from V and 8 bases from J, the junction kept 7 bases outside the gene matches. The source material was peripheral blood. The TCR originated in a human donor with acute or convalescent COVID-19. The donor label of this sample is uncertain. V is TRBV7-3 and J is TRBJ2-3; 8 nucleotides agree with TRBD2. The CDR3 loop is CASSLTSGEKGTQYF. In nucleotides, the CDR3 is TGTGCCAGCAGCTTAACTAGCGGGGAGAAAGGTACGCAGTATTTT.